The 24 T cell receptor beta chains in this list originate from one sample, sequenced in a study of T cells in women clearing cervical HPV infection. Repertoires were generated with immunoSEQ multiplex PCR, while TCRdb's copy carries only in-frame clones and drops some. There are approximately 41,000 clones in the sample, with 7.6% held by the top ten. What was sequenced was blood buffy coat. Every receptor here comes from a woman aged 18-70 years with a cervical HPV16 infection that either progressed to CIN3+ or cleared (not recorded which).

To note about this clone: The CDR3 end lies 3 residues beyond the end of the read and is filled in from the germline J gene. The chain combines TRBV9 with TRBJ2-4; TRBD2 is a possible D gene (6 bases). The length of the CDR3 is 13 residues. The germline V gene encodes CDR1 SGDLS and CDR2 YYNGEE. The V end was cut by 3 bases, the J end by 4 bases, with 8 bases between. CDR3 region: CASSGSGKNIQYF. CDR3 DNA, as far as it was read: TGTGCCAGCAGCGGCAGCGGGAAAAACATT.

CDR3 DNA, as far as it was read: TGTGCCATCCATCCGGGACAGGCGAATTCACCC. Translation: CAIHPGQANSP. The whole CDR3 sequence reads CAIHPGQANSPLHF. J is TRBJ1-6 and V is TRBV7-9; 8 nucleotides match TRBD1. Read coverage stops 3 residues before the CDR3 terminus; the germline J gene supplies the remainder. Trimming at V came to 10 bases and at J to 7 bases, leaving 9 bases not matched to a gene. Germline V lookup: CDR1 SEHNR, CDR2 FQNEAQ (reference sequence). CDR3 length equals 14 residues.

Concerning this clone: Sequencing ends 3 residues short of the CDR3 end; the germline J gene provides the rest. The J gene is TRBJ2-7, the V gene TRBV4-2, with D possibly matching TRBD2 (5 bases). V was clipped by 0 bases and J by 6 bases, with 24 bases between them. The length of the CDR3 is 18 residues. Per germline, CDR1 LGHNA and CDR2 YNFKEQ. CDR3: CASSQERLAPPGSCEQYF. Partial CDR3 DNA: TGTGCCAGCAGCCAAGAAAGATTGGCTCCTCCGGGGTCTTGCGAG.

Turning to this clone: The read stops 3 residues short of the end of the CDR3; the missing end is completed from the germline J gene. The V gene is TRBV5-4, the J gene TRBJ2-5; 7 bases match TRBD1. The CDR3 extends over 14 amino acids. J gave up 1 base and V 5 bases, and 5 bases lay outside the gene matches. Germline V lookup: CDR1 SGHNT, CDR2 YYREEE (reference sequence). CDR3 in amino acids: CASSGQAPQETQYF. Partial CDR3 DNA: TGTGCCAGCAGTGGACAGGCCCCCCAAGAGACC.

Comment on this clone: The read ends 3 residues early relative to the CDR3; the germline J gene fills the gap. The genes are TRBV28 and TRBJ2-7, with D tentatively TRBD1 (5 bases). Germline loops: CDR1 MDHEN, CDR2 SYDVKM. Trimming cost V 2 bases and J 2 bases, with 10 bases left between them. There are 14 residues in the CDR3. CDR3 sequence reads: CASSLDQGPYEQYF. The DNA read from the CDR3 is TGTGCCAGCAGTTTAGATCAGGGCCCCTACGAG.

As to this clone: Read sequence stops 3 residues before the CDR3 end, and the germline J gene provides the missing end. The rearrangement links TRBV6-2 or TRBV6-3 to TRBJ2-7; D possibly corresponds to TRBD1 (6 bases). This CDR3 comprises 13 residues. The germline V gene has CDR1 MNHEY and CDR2 SVGEGT. Trimming removed 5 bases from V and 4 bases from J, with 12 bases in between. CDR3 DNA (partial): TGTGCCAGCAGTACGGGACATCTATACGAG. Amino acids: CASSTGHLYE. The full CDR3 sequence reads CASSTGHLYEQYF.

As regards this clone: Read coverage stops 3 residues before the CDR3 terminus; the germline J gene supplies the remainder. This chain joins TRBV20-1 and TRBJ2-3; possible D gene TRBD2, 6 bases. Trimming pared 6 bases from V and 2 bases from J, leaving 18 bases between. This CDR3 comprises 15 residues. Germline V lookup: CDR1 DFQATT, CDR2 SNEGSKA (reference sequence). This chain's CDR3 is CSALPSVSVTDTQYF. The covered CDR3 bases are TGCAGTGCACTACCTAGCGTTAGTGTCACAGATACG.

The CDR3 sequence: CASSIMGQGLYEQYF. The part of the CDR3 DNA that was read is TGTGCCAGTAGTATAATGGGACAGGGTTTGTACGAG. V and J are TRBV19 and TRBJ2-7; 9 bases are a match to TRBD1. The CDR3 end is not reached by the read, which stops 3 residues before it; the germline J gene fills it in. V gave up 2 bases and J gave up 4 bases; unmatched junction bases: 6. Germline V lookup: CDR1 LNHDA, CDR2 SQIVND (reference sequence). CDR3 length: 15 residues.

On this clone: The read ends 3 residues before the CDR3 terminus; that terminus is restored from the germline J gene. The chain links TRBV20-1 to TRBJ2-3; tentative D call: TRBD2 (6 bases). The CDR3 is made up of 13 amino acids. The V gene lost 0 bases and the J gene lost 6 bases, with 10 bases spanning the gap. CDR1 is DFQATT, CDR2 SNEGSKA, per germline (reference sequence). The CDR3 loop reads CSARDGGVDTQYF. CDR3 DNA, as far as it was read: TGCAGTGCTAGAGACGGGGGTGTGGATACG.

About this clone itself: The read falls 3 residues short of the CDR3 end, and the missing part is taken from the germline J gene. The chain employs TRBV10-3 and TRBJ2-7, with D possibly matching TRBD1 (5 bases). CDR1 and CDR2 from the germline V gene are ENHRY and SYGVKD. V gave up 2 bases and J gave up 3 bases, with 11 bases separating them. This CDR3 is 14 amino acids long. The CDR3 spells CAISEVGRGYEQYF. The CDR3 DNA, read in part, is TGTGCCATCAGTGAGGTTGGAAGGGGCTACGAG.

Turning to this clone: The read falls 3 residues short of the CDR3 end, and the missing part is taken from the germline J gene. The same CDR3 is also encoded by other DNA sequences in this sample. The chain couples TRBV27 to TRBJ1-5; possibly TRBD1 for D (5 bases). The CDR3 extends over 13 amino acids. Trimming took 0 bases from V and 7 from J, leaving 7 bases between them. CDR1 is MNHEY, CDR2 SMNVEV, per germline (reference sequence). The CDR3 DNA, read in part, is TGTGCCAGCAGTTTATCGGAGGGGCAGCCC. As protein: CASSLSEGQP. The CDR3, in full, reads CASSLSEGQPQHF.

The CDR3 region is CASSQDLDRYYGYTF. CDR3 bases read: TGTGCCAGCAGCCAAGATCTTGACAGGTACTATGGC. The chain joins TRBV14 to TRBJ1-2; D may be TRBD1 (6 bases). The read halts 3 residues ahead of the CDR3 end, with the missing end drawn from the germline J gene. This CDR3 comprises 15 residues. V was clipped by 0 bases and J by 3 bases, with 11 bases between them. Per germline, CDR1 SGHDN and CDR2 FVKESK.

Details on this clone: The read halts 3 residues ahead of the CDR3 end, with the missing end drawn from the germline J gene. This chain connects TRBV5-1 to TRBJ2-7, with 9 bases lining up with TRBD1. Germline CDR1 SGHRS, CDR2 YFSETQ. Trimming cost V 3 bases and J 4 bases; bases outside gene matches: 2. The CDR3 is made up of 13 amino acids. The CDR3 loop reads CASSSGQGYEQYF. CDR3 DNA (partial): TGCGCCAGCAGCTCGGGACAGGGTTACGAG.

Regarding this clone: Read data end 3 residues before the CDR3 end; the end is taken from the germline J gene. V gene TRBV19 combines with J gene TRBJ1-1, with unresolved D. In germline, CDR1 is LNHDA, CDR2 SQIVND (reference sequence). V was shortened by 5 bases and J by 6 bases, with 7 bases between the two germline ends. This CDR3 has 11 residues. The CDR3 reads CASSDRAEAFF. The CDR3 DNA, read in part, is TGTGCCAGTAGTGACCGGGCTGAA.

To note about this clone: The read comes to an end 3 residues before the CDR3 does, leaving the germline J gene to fill in the end. This chain connects TRBV19 to TRBJ1-1; a weak D match, TRBD1 (5 bases). There are 15 residues in the CDR3. Germline V gene data show CDR1 as LNHDA and CDR2 as SQIVND (reference sequence). Incomplete CDR3 DNA: TGTGCCAGTAGAGCTATAAAGGACACGAGTGGAGAA. This translates into CASRAIKDTSGE. In full, the CDR3 is CASRAIKDTSGEAFF.

As regards this clone: The sequence runs out 3 residues before the end of the CDR3; the remainder is reconstructed from the germline J gene. The chain has TRBV12-3 or TRBV12-4 and TRBJ1-5, with TRBD1 matching over 9 bases. This CDR3 is 14 amino acids long. V trimming: 5 bases; J trimming: 7 bases; junction bases outside the gene matches: 6. The CDR3 here is CASSPTGGEQPQHF. Partial CDR3 DNA: TGTGCCAGCAGTCCTACAGGGGGCGAGCAGCCC.

With regard to this clone: The CDR3 extends 3 residues past the end of the read, so its final part is completed from the germline J gene. The J gene is TRBJ2-1, the V gene TRBV10-1, with D uncertain. V lost 8 bases to trimming and J lost 7 bases, with 18 bases between them. In germline, CDR1 is WNHNN, CDR2 SYGVQD (reference sequence). This CDR3 region has 14 residues. Here the CDR3 reads CASQIGGDRNEQFF. CDR3 DNA, as far as it was read: TGCGCCAGCCAGATAGGCGGAGACCGAAATGAG.

In the case of this clone: The read halts 3 residues ahead of the CDR3 end, with the missing end drawn from the germline J gene. The chain combines TRBV19 with TRBJ2-2; 10 nucleotides agree with TRBD1. J gave up 7 bases and V 10 bases, and 9 bases lay outside the gene matches. The length of the CDR3 is 14 residues. Germline V gives CDR1 LNHDA, CDR2 SQIVND (reference sequence). The CDR3 spells CATSRTGGGGELFF. The sequenced part of the CDR3 DNA is TGTGCCACTAGCCGGACAGGGGGTGGCGGGGAG.

Remarks on this clone: The observed sequence ends 3 residues before the CDR3 terminus, with the missing tail filled in from the germline J gene. This chain joins TRBV20-1 and TRBJ1-4; D call uncertain. The V gene's germline CDR1 is DFQATT and CDR2 SNEGSKA (reference sequence). Deletions cut 7 bases from V and 0 bases from J, with 6 bases between. The CDR3 loop spans 12 amino acids. The CDR3 loop is CSVVATNEKLFF. CDR3 bases read: TGCAGTGTAGTAGCAACTAATGAAAAA.

A word on this clone: The read terminates 3 residues ahead of where the CDR3 ends, so the germline J gene completes it. The gene calls are TRBV20-1 and TRBJ2-7; 9 bases are a match to TRBD2. This CDR3 has 15 residues. The V and J ends lost 0 bases and 5 bases, in that order; junction bases with no gene match: 8. Germline CDR1 DFQATT, CDR2 SNEGSKA (reference sequence). The chain's CDR3 is CSARDGASGIDEQYF. The sequenced part of the CDR3 DNA is TGCAGTGCTAGAGATGGGGCTAGCGGGATCGACGAG.

About this clone: The read terminates 3 residues ahead of where the CDR3 ends, so the germline J gene completes it. The chain joins TRBV10-1 to TRBJ2-1; D may be TRBD2 (6 bases). The CDR3 is 15 residues long. Germline V lookup: CDR1 WNHNN, CDR2 SYGVQD (reference sequence). V was pared by 5 bases and J by 4 bases, with 15 bases between. CDR3 amino acids: CASSSIADNYNEQFF. The covered CDR3 bases are TGCGCCAGCAGTTCCATAGCGGATAATTACAATGAG.

On this clone itself: The read terminates 3 residues ahead of where the CDR3 ends, so the germline J gene completes it. The rearrangement links TRBV19 to TRBJ2-1; TRBD2 is a possible D gene (5 bases). Trimming left V 5 bases short and J 0 bases short, with 11 bases between. Germline values: CDR1 LNHDA, CDR2 SQIVND (reference sequence). This CDR3 has 15 residues. The CDR3 bases that were read are TGTGCCAGTAGTTGGGCGGGTGCCTCCTACAATGAG. Translating gives CASSWAGASYNE. From start to end, the CDR3 is CASSWAGASYNEQFF. The full variable domain, in which reference TRBV19 and TRBJ2-1 provide the parts outside the CDR3, is DGGITQSPKYLFRKEGQNVTLSCEQNLNHDAMYWYRQDPGQGLRLIYYSQIVNDFQKGDIAEGYSVSREKKESFPLTVTSAQKNPTAFYLCASSWAGASYNEQFFGPGTRLTVL.

As for this clone: The observed sequence ends 3 residues before the CDR3 terminus, with the missing tail filled in from the germline J gene. The chain couples TRBV10-3 to TRBJ1-2, with D hard to call. V lost 0 bases to trimming and J lost 5 bases, with 13 bases between them. Germline CDR1 ENHRY, CDR2 SYGVKD. The CDR3 spans 15 residues. The covered CDR3 bases are TGTGCCATCAGTGAGTCCTGGGCAGAAAGGTATGGC. It translates to CAISESWAERYG. The whole CDR3 is CAISESWAERYGYTF.

For this clone: The CDR3 end falls 3 residues outside the read, so it is completed with the germline J gene. This sequence joins TRBV23-1 and TRBJ2-7; 7 bases align to TRBD1. TRBV23-1 is known as an ORF, though its function is uncertain. The length of the CDR3 is 15 residues. V dropped 8 bases and J dropped 3; count of bases not matched to a gene: 13. Here the CDR3 reads CASRRPGTANYEQYF. The DNA read from the CDR3 is TGCGCCAGCCGTAGACCGGGGACAGCGAACTACGAG.